This TCR beta chain came from a study of shared clonotypes between healthy human individuals. Study outcomes and limitations: When naive CD4 clonotypes were compared across a few donors, around 4.6% were shared. The low donor count limited represented genetic and exposure-history diversity. Generation probability values for non-shared clonotypes were lower than those for clonotypes shared by all four donors. In general, naive subsets displayed greater estimated richness than memory subsets did.

Trimming shortened V by 4 bases and J by 2 bases, and 6 bases separated the two germline ends. Germline V gene lookup returns CDR1 KGHSH and CDR2 LQKENI. The CDR3 contains 13 residues. Only in-frame clones appear in the TCRdb table, and some are missing; sequencing was by immunoSEQ multiplex PCR. The repertoire holds under 2,500,000 clones, with more than 90% as singletons. Turning to this clone: Its antigen is currently unknown.

This chain links TRBV18 with TRBJ1-3; D is uncertain. The sequence came from a man younger than 35 in good health. Sample: naive CD4+ T cells sorted from blood. Subset described: CD45RA+ positively selected. The CDR3 protein is CASSQAAGNTIYF. In DNA form, the CDR3 reads TGTGCCAGCTCACAGGCAGCTGGAAACACCATATATTTT.